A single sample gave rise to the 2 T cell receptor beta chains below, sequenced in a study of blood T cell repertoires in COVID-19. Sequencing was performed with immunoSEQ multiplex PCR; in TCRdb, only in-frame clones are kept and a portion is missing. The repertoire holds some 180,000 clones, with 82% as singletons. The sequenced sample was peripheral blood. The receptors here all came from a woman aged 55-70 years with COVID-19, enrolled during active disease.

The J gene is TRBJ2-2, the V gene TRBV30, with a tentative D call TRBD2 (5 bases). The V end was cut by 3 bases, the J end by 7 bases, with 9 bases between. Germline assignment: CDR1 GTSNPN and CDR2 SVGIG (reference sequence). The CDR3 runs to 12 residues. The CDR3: CAWSKGLGELFF. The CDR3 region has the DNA TGTGCCTGGAGCAAAGGACTCGGGGAGCTGTTTTTT. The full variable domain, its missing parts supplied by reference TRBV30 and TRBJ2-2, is SQTIHQWPATLVQPVGSPLSLECTVEGTSNPNLYWYRQAAGRGLQLLFYSVGIGQISSEVPQNLSASRPQDRQFILSSKKLLLSDSGFYLCAWSKGLGELFFGEGSRLTVL.

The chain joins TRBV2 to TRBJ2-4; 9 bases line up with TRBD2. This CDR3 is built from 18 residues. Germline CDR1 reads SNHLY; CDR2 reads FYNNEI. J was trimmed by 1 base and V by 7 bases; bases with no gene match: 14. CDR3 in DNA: TGTGCCAGCACCCTGGGCGGGGGGGCCGTTCTGGCCAAAAACATTCAGTACTTC. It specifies CASTLGGGAVLAKNIQYF.